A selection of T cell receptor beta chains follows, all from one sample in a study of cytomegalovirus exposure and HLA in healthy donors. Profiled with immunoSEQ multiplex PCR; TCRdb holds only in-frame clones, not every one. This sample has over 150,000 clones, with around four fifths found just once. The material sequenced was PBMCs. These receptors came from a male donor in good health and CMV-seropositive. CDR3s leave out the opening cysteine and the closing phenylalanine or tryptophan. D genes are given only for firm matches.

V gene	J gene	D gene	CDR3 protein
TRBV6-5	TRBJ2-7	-	ASSYPAGPGYEQY
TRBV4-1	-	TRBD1	ASSHRWRTGFYEQY
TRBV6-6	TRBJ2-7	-	ASRTPSYEQY
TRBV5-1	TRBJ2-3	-	ASSVNGADTQY
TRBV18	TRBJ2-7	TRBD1	ASSPGTGHYEQY
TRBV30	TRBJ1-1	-	AWSGGPEAF
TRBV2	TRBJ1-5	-	ASSVTTLSNQPQH
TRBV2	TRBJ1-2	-	ASSEIAGPYGYT
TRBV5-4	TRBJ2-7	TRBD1	ASSKGTGSSYEQY
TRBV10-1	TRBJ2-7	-	ASSDGVSEQY
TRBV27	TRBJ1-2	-	ASRDSTSNYGYT
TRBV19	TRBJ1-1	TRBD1	ASSAWTGNTEAF